One and the same sample provided the 29 T cell receptor beta chains below, sequenced in a study of blood T cells in healthy people across ages. Using a J-beta primer mix together with a sample-barcoded 5' primer, a second PCR was run for roughly 6 to 11 cycles. TCRdb fed the 5' RACE reads into MiXCR, producing one record per CDR3 protein. The table has approximately 1.5 million distinct CDR3 sequences, 35% to 45% seen once; the top ten hold more than 4%. Material: blood. The receptors were sampled from a woman aged 18-30 years in good health.

A note on this clonotype: At one of its ends the junction is not consistent with the germline gene, which may arise from a read error. This sequence joins TRBV12-3 or TRBV12-4 and TRBJ1-2, with D maybe TRBD1 (6 bases). The CDR3 extends over 14 amino acids. CDR3 sequence reads: CSSSARQARGGYTF. CDR3 bases: TGTTCCAGCAGTGCCAGACAGGCCAGGGGTGGCTACACCTTC.

The chain has TRBV19 and TRBJ2-5; D possibly corresponds to TRBD1 (5 bases). Per germline, CDR1 LNHDA and CDR2 SQIVND (reference sequence). This CDR3 has 13 residues. The ends were cut back, 3 bases at V and 5 bases at J, with 10 bases in the middle. Here the CDR3 reads CASSIDSGETQYF. CDR3 coding DNA: TGTGCCAGTAGTATCGACAGTGGGGAGACCCAGTACTTC.

This clonotype occurred a few times. V is TRBV7-9 and J is TRBJ1-5; weak D call: TRBD1 (5 bases). With 5 bases removed from V and 5 bases from J, the gap between germline ends came to 13 bases. The CDR3 contains 14 residues. Germline CDR1 SEHNR, CDR2 FQNEAQ (reference sequence). The DNA for the CDR3 is TGTGCCAGCAGCGGCATAGGGGACCATCAGCCCCAGCATTTT. It codes for CASSGIGDHQPQHF.

Only a few counts were recorded for this clonotype. The chain carries TRBV5-1 and TRBJ1-4; maybe TRBD1 (5 bases). The ends were cut back, 0 bases at V and 5 bases at J, with 8 bases in the middle. CDR1 SGHRS and CDR2 YFSETQ come from the germline V gene. The CDR3 is 14 amino acids. The DNA of the CDR3 is TGCGCCAGCAGCTTGGACAGGCCGAATGAAAAACTGTTTTTT. It encodes CASSLDRPNEKLFF.

Concerning this clonotype itself: Just one base apart from a much larger clone, this may be a read error. Likely a read error: the CDR3 ends without its conserved phenylalanine or tryptophan. This chain links TRBV12-3 or TRBV12-4 with TRBJ2-3; the match to TRBD2 covers 9 bases. CDR3 length: 15 residues. V lost 5 bases and J lost 4; bases outside the gene matches: 7. CDR3 amino acids: CASSHLAGSADTQYS. Here the CDR3 DNA reads TGTGCCAGCAGTCATCTAGCGGGAAGCGCAGATACGCAGTATTCT.

Concerning this clonotype: A much more abundant neighbour one base away suggests this may be a read error. The rearrangement links TRBV6-5 to TRBJ2-3, with no clear D. The CDR3 covers 14 residues. Trimming stripped 6 bases from V and 2 bases from J, with 12 bases between. Per the germline V gene, CDR1 is MNHEY and CDR2 is SVGAGI. The chain's CDR3 is CASSFARLTDTQYF. DNA of the CDR3: TGTGCCAGCAGCTTTGCCAGGCTCACAGATACGCAGTATTTT.

This clonotype was counted a few times. J is TRBJ2-3 and V is TRBV24-1; 9 bases agree with TRBD2. The V gene's germline CDR1 is KGHDR and CDR2 SFDVKD. The CDR3 sequence is 16 residues long. V was clipped by 5 bases and J by 5 bases; unmatched bases: 10. The CDR3 reads CATSVWTSARGDTQYF. For the CDR3, the DNA is TGTGCCACCAGTGTTTGGACTAGCGCGAGAGGAGATACGCAGTATTTT.

Only a few counts were recorded for this clonotype. The chain uses TRBV4-3 and TRBJ1-2, with TRBD1 as a possible D gene (5 bases). With 4 bases removed from V and 6 bases from J, the gap between germline ends came to 18 bases. Germline V gives CDR1 LGHNA, CDR2 YSLEER. CDR3 size: 15 residues. CDR3 amino acids: CASSLLNGGINGYTF. In DNA form, the CDR3 reads TGCGCCAGCAGCCTCTTGAACGGGGGGATCAATGGCTACACCTTC.

This clonotype has more than one count but fewer than ten. This chain links TRBV28 with TRBJ2-5; 15 bases fit TRBD2. V shed 4 bases and J 11 bases; nucleotides not matched to a gene: 8. The germline CDR1 and CDR2 sequences are MDHEN and SYDVKM. The CDR3 has 15 residues. The CDR3 sequence is CASSSGTSGRFVQYF. DNA of the CDR3: TGTGCCAGCAGTTCGGGGACTAGCGGGAGGTTTGTGCAGTACTTC.

This clonotype was detected only a few times. V gene TRBV6-6 combines with J gene TRBJ1-4; D may be TRBD1 (5 bases). The CDR3 is 15 residues long. Trimming stripped 2 bases from V and 6 bases from J, with 13 bases between. Germline CDR1 MNHNY, CDR2 SVGAGI (reference sequence). The CDR3 is CASSYGGGGYEKLFF. The DNA of the CDR3 is TGTGCCAGCAGTTACGGGGGGGGTGGTTATGAAAAACTGTTTTTT.

This clonotype was seen more than once but under ten times. The chain links TRBV12-3 or TRBV12-4 to TRBJ2-3; weak D call: TRBD2 (6 bases). The CDR3 runs 14 residues. V was clipped by 4 bases and J by 2 bases, with 10 bases between them. DNA of the CDR3: TGTGCCAGCAGTTGGGGGGATTACACAGATACGCAGTATTTT. This codes for CASSWGDYTDTQYF.

This clonotype was seen ten or more times. V and J are TRBV3-1 and TRBJ1-1; D is uncertain. Germline CDR1 is LGHDT and CDR2 is YNNKEL (reference sequence). The germline V and J ends were trimmed by 3 bases and 1 base, with 9 bases remaining between them. The CDR3 spans 14 residues. CDR3 sequence reads: CASSQMDRNTEAFF. The CDR3 coding sequence is TGTGCCAGCAGCCAGATGGACCGGAACACTGAAGCTTTCTTT.

V usage is TRBV7-9 and J usage is TRBJ1-1; no firm D call. The germline V gene encodes CDR1 SEHNR and CDR2 FQNEAQ (reference sequence). V lost 5 bases and J 0 bases, leaving 13 bases between the germline ends. This CDR3 comprises 15 residues. CDR3 nucleotide sequence: TGTGCCAGCAGCCCTCAGTCTTCGGTGAACACTGAAGCTTTCTTT. Translated, it gives CASSPQSSVNTEAFF.

The chain joins TRBV20-1 to TRBJ2-5; 13 bases are shared with TRBD2. The germline V gene encodes CDR1 DFQATT and CDR2 SNEGSKA (reference sequence). CDR3 length: 16 residues. Trimming took 1 base from V and 5 from J; bases not matched to a gene: 7. The CDR3 region has the DNA TGCAGTGCTAGAGGGACTAGCGGGGGCCAGATGGAGACCCAGTACTTC. Translation gives CSARGTSGGQMETQYF.

CDR3 protein: CASSVTGQGQETQYF. For the CDR3, the DNA is TGCGCCAGCAGCGTAACGGGACAGGGCCAAGAGACCCAGTACTTC. The rearrangement uses TRBV5-1 and TRBJ2-5, with 9 bases that match TRBD1. The CDR3 runs to 15 residues. Per germline, CDR1 SGHRS and CDR2 YFSETQ. V lost 4 bases to trimming and J lost 1 base; unmatched junction nucleotides: 5.

This sequence joins TRBV4-1 and TRBJ1-1, with D hard to call. V was cut by 2 bases and J by 6 bases, with 13 bases left in between. This CDR3 spans 14 amino acids. Germline V gene lookup returns CDR1 MGHRA and CDR2 YSYEKL. CDR3: CASSQPDPGAEAFF. CDR3 DNA sequence: TGCGCCAGCAGCCAACCTGACCCTGGGGCTGAAGCTTTCTTT.

This rearrangement joins TRBV20-1 to TRBJ1-4, with 8 nucleotides matching TRBD1. Germline values: CDR1 DFQATT, CDR2 SNEGSKA (reference sequence). The CDR3 sequence is 13 residues long. J lost 16 bases, V lost 3 bases, and 13 bases had no gene match. The CDR3 bases are TGCAGTGCTAGCGGTGGGACAGGCCTAAGAGGGTTTTTT. This translates into CSASGGTGLRGFF.

This clonotype turned up a few times. This chain uses TRBV9 with TRBJ2-3, with TRBD2 matching 9 bases. Germline values: CDR1 SGDLS, CDR2 YYNGEE. The CDR3 is made up of 15 amino acids. V was clipped by 3 bases and J by 2 bases; unmatched bases: 4. The CDR3 region is CASSGSGGYTDTQYF. DNA for the CDR3: TGTGCCAGCAGCGGTAGCGGGGGATACACAGATACGCAGTATTTT.

This clonotype was seen a few times. The chain uses TRBV29-1 and TRBJ1-2; D is unclear. The CDR3 has 11 amino acids. V was pared by 7 bases and J by 3 bases, with 9 bases between. Germline CDR1 reads SQVTM; CDR2 reads ANQGSEA. CDR3 sequence (DNA): TGCAGCGGCACGGGTCACTATGGCTACACCTTC. Encoded protein: CSGTGHYGYTF.

This chain joins TRBV7-9 and TRBJ1-1; D unresolved. The germline V and J ends were trimmed by 3 bases and 4 bases, with 6 bases remaining between them. Germline loops: CDR1 SEHNR, CDR2 FQNEAQ (reference sequence). This CDR3 has 12 residues. This CDR3 reads CASSFFPTEAFF. The CDR3 nucleotides are TGTGCCAGCAGCTTTTTCCCCACTGAAGCTTTCTTT.

Only a few counts were recorded for this clonotype. The J gene is TRBJ2-1, the V gene TRBV20-1, with unresolved D. The V end lost 3 bases, the J end lost 6 bases, and 3 bases lay between the germline ends. Germline CDR1 and CDR2: DFQATT and SNEGSKA (reference sequence). The CDR3 totals 10 residues. CDR3 sequence (DNA): TGCAGTGCTAGGTTCAATGAGCAGTTCTTC. Its protein is CSARFNEQFF.

The rearrangement joins TRBV12-5 to TRBJ2-2; no reliable D call. Germline CDR1 LGHNT, CDR2 FRNRAP. The V and J ends lost 3 bases and 1 base respectively, with 6 bases between them. This CDR3 has 14 amino acids. The CDR3 nucleotides are TGTGCTAGTGGTTTACACAGGAACACCGGGGAGCTGTTTTTT. Its protein is CASGLHRNTGELFF.

A note on this clonotype: Germline is not matched at one junction end, which may reflect a read error. The V gene is TRBV4-3, the J gene TRBJ1-4; the match to TRBD1 covers 7 bases. The CDR3 runs to 17 residues. The germline V gene has CDR1 LGHNA and CDR2 YSLEER. CDR3 DNA sequence: TGCGCCAGCAGCCATGGGACAGCCAAAGGAACTAATGAAAAACTGATTTTT. This translates into CASSHGTAKGTNEKLIF.

V and J are TRBV7-2 and TRBJ2-4, with unresolved D. CDR1 and CDR2 from the germline V gene are SGHTA and FQGNSA. Trimming cost V 5 bases and J 3 bases, with 11 bases left between them. CDR3 length equals 14 residues. For the CDR3, the DNA is TGTGCCAGCAGCGCGGCCGTGAACAAAAACATTCAGTACTTC. Its translation is CASSAAVNKNIQYF. Complete variable domain (other parts from reference TRBV7-2 and TRBJ2-4): GAGVSQSPSNKVTEKGKDVELRCDPISGHTALYWYRQSLGQGLEFLIYFQGNSAPDKSGLPSDRFSAERTGGSVSTLTIQRTQQEDSAVYLCASSAAVNKNIQYFGAGTRLSVL.

The chain has TRBV6-2 or TRBV6-3 and TRBJ1-1, with D unclear. This CDR3 contains 14 residues. Trimming removed 6 bases at V and 1 base at J, with 12 bases between. Per germline, CDR1 MNHEY and CDR2 SVGEGT. The CDR3 is CASSQPGENTEAFF. The DNA of the CDR3 is TGTGCCAGCAGCCAGCCAGGAGAGAACACTGAAGCTTTCTTT.

CDR3 coding DNA: TGCGCCAGCAGCCAAGATAGGACTAGGCACACCGGGGAGCTGTTTTTT. It specifies CASSQDRTRHTGELFF. The chain uses TRBV4-3 and TRBJ2-2; 7 bases map to TRBD2. Per the germline V gene, CDR1 is LGHNA and CDR2 is YSLEER. The CDR3 sequence is 16 residues long. Trimming at V came to 0 bases and at J to 3 bases, leaving 4 bases not matched to a gene.

CDR3 loop: CSAQGWIYGYTF. The CDR3 nucleotides read TGCAGTGCTCAAGGGTGGATCTATGGCTACACCTTC. This rearrangement joins TRBV20-1 to TRBJ1-2, with unresolved D. The germline V gene has CDR1 DFQATT and CDR2 SNEGSKA (reference sequence). V was pared by 5 bases and J by 4 bases, with 11 bases between. The length of the CDR3 is 12 residues.

A few counts support this clonotype. The V call is TRBV27, the J call TRBJ1-1; 9 bases line up with TRBD1. The junction had 6 bases not matched to a gene; V was cut back by 8 bases and J by 2 bases. Germline V gene sequence: CDR1 MNHEY, CDR2 SMNVEV (reference sequence). The CDR3 covers 14 residues. The CDR3 reads CASVRDRDNTEAFF. In DNA, the CDR3 is TGTGCCAGCGTTAGGGACAGGGATAACACTGAAGCTTTCTTT.

The V gene is TRBV28, the J gene TRBJ1-2; a weak D match, TRBD1 (6 bases). Germline loops: CDR1 MDHEN, CDR2 SYDVKM. V shed 7 bases and J shed 3 bases, with 12 bases lying between them. The CDR3 totals 13 residues. DNA for the CDR3: TGTGCCAGCAAGCGGGGGGCCTACTATGGCTACACCTTC. This sequence encodes CASKRGAYYGYTF.